A selection of T cell receptor beta chains follows, all from one sample in a study of PD-1 blockade in classical Hodgkin lymphoma. Sequenced by immunoSEQ multiplex PCR; TCRdb stores in-frame clones only, minus some. The top ten hold approximately 22% of the sample, which has about 84,000 clones, around 90% seen once. This material consisted of peripheral blood mononuclear cells (PBMCs), taken at baseline. Receptor source: a human donor with classical Hodgkin lymphoma. CDR3s include the opening cysteine and the closing phenylalanine or tryptophan. Fields, in order: V gene, J gene, clone size, D gene, CDR3 DNA, CDR3 protein. D genes are given only for firm matches. Size is omitted from some rows. Given values are once, few, many or a class for expanded clones.

V gene: TRBV5-6
J gene: TRBJ1-1
clone size: -
D gene: -
CDR3 DNA: TGTGCCAGCAGCAATAGCCCCCAGGAGAACACTGAAGCTTTCTTT
CDR3 protein: CASSNSPQENTEAFF

V gene: TRBV25-1
J gene: TRBJ1-1
clone size: -
D gene: -
CDR3 DNA: TGTGCCAGCAGTGAATGGGGCAGCACTGAAGCTTTCTTT
CDR3 protein: CASSEWGSTEAFF

V gene: TRBV7-9
J gene: TRBJ1-1
clone size: -
D gene: -
CDR3 DNA: TGTGCCAGCAGCTCGCGGGGGACAAACAAAGAAGCTTTCTTT
CDR3 protein: CASSSRGTNKEAFF

V gene: TRBV5-1
J gene: TRBJ1-1
clone size: -
D gene: -
CDR3 DNA: TGCGCCAGCAGCTTAGGGACATCGAACACTGAAGCTTTCTTT
CDR3 protein: CASSLGTSNTEAFF

V gene: TRBV19
J gene: TRBJ1-5
clone size: -
D gene: -
CDR3 DNA: TGTGCCAGTAGTATAGTAGGCGTTAATCAGCCCCAGCATTTT
CDR3 protein: CASSIVGVNQPQHF

V gene: TRBV6-1
J gene: TRBJ1-5
clone size: -
D gene: -
CDR3 DNA: TGTGCCAGCAGTGAAGCTAGGGACGGCCAGCATTTT
CDR3 protein: CASSEARDGQHF

V gene: TRBV5-1
J gene: TRBJ1-4
clone size: -
D gene: -
CDR3 DNA: TGCGCCAGCAGCTTGAACGCTTTACTTAATGAAAAACTGTTTTTT
CDR3 protein: CASSLNALLNEKLFF

V gene: TRBV7-7
J gene: TRBJ2-2
clone size: few
D gene: TRBD2
CDR3 DNA: TGTGCCAGCAGCACGGGGAGGGGATCAGCCGGGGAGCTGTTTTTT
CDR3 protein: CASSTGRGSAGELFF

V gene: TRBV6-5
J gene: TRBJ1-4
clone size: -
D gene: TRBD1
CDR3 DNA: TGTGCCAGCAGTTACGGACAGGGGGCTGAAAAACTGTTTTTT
CDR3 protein: CASSYGQGAEKLFF

V gene: TRBV6-5
J gene: TRBJ1-2
clone size: few
D gene: TRBD1
CDR3 DNA: TGTGCCAGTGCGAGGACAGGGGGTAACTATGGCTACACCTTC
CDR3 protein: CASARTGGNYGYTF

V gene: TRBV27
J gene: TRBJ2-1
clone size: -
D gene: -
CDR3 DNA: TGTGCCAGCCGACCCCGGGACCTTTTCAACAATGAGCAGTTCTTC
CDR3 protein: CASRPRDLFNNEQFF

V gene: TRBV11-2
J gene: TRBJ1-4
clone size: -
D gene: -
CDR3 DNA: TGTGCCAGCAGCTTAAATTGGGCCAGTTTTGCAACTAATGAAAAACTGTTTTTT
CDR3 protein: CASSLNWASFATNEKLFF

V gene: TRBV2
J gene: TRBJ2-7
clone size: once
D gene: TRBD1
CDR3 DNA: TGTGCCAGCAGGGCCGGGACAGGGGTGACCTACGAGCAGTACTTC
CDR3 protein: CASRAGTGVTYEQYF

V gene: TRBV2
J gene: TRBJ2-3
clone size: -
D gene: -
CDR3 DNA: TGTGCCAGCAGAAGCAATGGGGGGGCACTGCAGTATTTT
CDR3 protein: CASRSNGGALQYF

V gene: TRBV30
J gene: TRBJ2-2
clone size: -
D gene: TRBD2
CDR3 DNA: TGTGCCTGGACCTATGCGGGAGTAGACACCGGGGAGCTGTTTTTT
CDR3 protein: CAWTYAGVDTGELFF

V gene: TRBV28
J gene: TRBJ1-4
clone size: -
D gene: -
CDR3 DNA: TGTGCCAGCGAAGACAGCAGTAATGAAAAACTGTTTTTT
CDR3 protein: CASEDSSNEKLFF

V gene: TRBV28
J gene: TRBJ1-2
clone size: -
D gene: -
CDR3 DNA: TGTGCCAGCAGGTTACAGGAGTTGGTGGGCTACACCTTC
CDR3 protein: CASRLQELVGYTF

V gene: TRBV6-5
J gene: TRBJ1-2
clone size: -
D gene: -
CDR3 DNA: TGTGCCAGCAGTTCGGGCGGCGATGGCTACACCTTC
CDR3 protein: CASSSGGDGYTF

V gene: TRBV28
J gene: TRBJ1-4
clone size: -
D gene: -
CDR3 DNA: TGTGCCAGCAGTTTATCTAAGAGGGACCTTTGGGAAAAACTGTTTTTT
CDR3 protein: CASSLSKRDLWEKLFF

V gene: TRBV11-2
J gene: TRBJ1-2
clone size: -
D gene: -
CDR3 DNA: TGTGCCAGCAGGCCAGGGGATAACTATGGCTACACCTTC
CDR3 protein: CASRPGDNYGYTF

V gene: TRBV15
J gene: TRBJ1-1
clone size: -
D gene: -
CDR3 DNA: TGTGCCACCAGCGCTCAATGGCGCGGGAACACTGAAGCTTTCTTT
CDR3 protein: CATSAQWRGNTEAFF

V gene: TRBV5-1
J gene: TRBJ1-2
clone size: medium-sized
D gene: TRBD1
CDR3 DNA: TGCGCCAGCAGCTCCGACCCCGGGACAGGGGGAGGCTACACCTTC
CDR3 protein: CASSSDPGTGGGYTF

V gene: TRBV7-9
J gene: TRBJ2-5
clone size: -
D gene: -
CDR3 DNA: TGTGCCAGCAGCTTAGGGGCGGGGTATCAAGAGACCCAGTACTTC
CDR3 protein: CASSLGAGYQETQYF

V gene: TRBV19
J gene: TRBJ2-7
clone size: few
D gene: -
CDR3 DNA: TGTGCCAGTAGCCCGGGGGCGCGCTACGAGCAGTACTTC
CDR3 protein: CASSPGARYEQYF

V gene: TRBV19
J gene: TRBJ1-4
clone size: -
D gene: -
CDR3 DNA: TGTGCCACCGGGACCGCGGGTGAAAAACTGTTTTTT
CDR3 protein: CATGTAGEKLFF

V gene: TRBV2
J gene: TRBJ1-1
clone size: -
D gene: -
CDR3 DNA: TGTGCCAGCAATTCAGAGAACACTGAAGCTTTCTTT
CDR3 protein: CASNSENTEAFF

V gene: TRBV29-1
J gene: TRBJ1-2
clone size: -
D gene: -
CDR3 DNA: TGCAGCGTTCTTGGTGGCGCGGACACCTTC
CDR3 protein: CSVLGGADTF

V gene: TRBV15
J gene: TRBJ1-5
clone size: once
D gene: -
CDR3 DNA: TGTGCCACCAGCTCAAAGCTTTGGACAGTTAGCAATCAGCCCCAGCATTTT
CDR3 protein: CATSSKLWTVSNQPQHF

V gene: TRBV28
J gene: TRBJ1-2
clone size: -
D gene: -
CDR3 DNA: TGTGCCAGCAGCTCCCCCTATGGCTACACCTTC
CDR3 protein: CASSSPYGYTF

V gene: TRBV4-1
J gene: TRBJ2-2
clone size: -
D gene: TRBD2
CDR3 DNA: TGCGCCAGCAGCCAAGTTACTAGCGGTTGGGGTCCCACCGGGGAGCTGTTTTTT
CDR3 protein: CASSQVTSGWGPTGELFF

V gene: TRBV10-1
J gene: TRBJ2-1
clone size: -
D gene: TRBD2
CDR3 DNA: TGCGCCAGCAGTGCCCTCCTTATGGCGGGAGCCTACAATGAGCAGTTCTTC
CDR3 protein: CASSALLMAGAYNEQFF